The sequence of this T cell receptor (beta chain) was determined in a study of blood T cells in healthy people across ages. Per the germline V gene, CDR1 is LGHDT and CDR2 is YNNKEL (reference sequence). The germline V and J ends were trimmed by 10 bases and 12 bases, with 28 bases remaining between them. The length of the CDR3 is 15 residues. PCR was performed a second time for roughly 7 to 12 cycles using a sample-barcoded 5' primer and a J-beta primer mix. TCRdb itself ran the 5' RACE reads through MiXCR, one entry per CDR3 protein. The data contain 650,000 to 950,000 distinct CDR3 sequences, under 45% of them singletons.

This chain links TRBV3-1 with TRBJ2-1; D possibly corresponds to TRBD2 (5 bases). This sequence was found in a man aged 60 to 75 in good health. The sequenced sample was blood. The CDR3 nucleotides read TGTGCCACCGGGAACAGAGTAACAGTGGGCTATGGGCAGTTCTTC. Amino acids: CATGNRVTVGYGQFF.